Listed here are 10 T cell receptor beta chains from one sample, sequenced in a study of cytomegalovirus exposure and HLA in healthy donors. With 60 Vbeta and 13 Jbeta primers, the PCR was carried out. Sequenced by immunoSEQ multiplex PCR; TCRdb stores in-frame clones only, minus some. Of about 150,000 clones in the sample, roughly three quarters were seen once. The specimen sequenced was PBMCs. Receptors originate from a man younger than 40 in good health and CMV-seropositive.

This CDR3 is CAWSLAGNNQETQYF. CDR3 in DNA: TGTGCCTGGAGTTTAGCGGGGAACAACCAAGAGACCCAGTACTTC. The V gene is TRBV30, the J gene TRBJ2-5; 8 bases match TRBD2. CDR1 GTSNPN and CDR2 SVGIG come from the germline V gene (reference sequence). The CDR3 is 15 amino acids. V shed 2 bases, J shed 0 bases, and the junction held 5 bases outside the gene matches.

This clone was seen only once. The chain is built from TRBV5-6 and TRBJ1-6; TRBD1 matches at 9 bases. Germline CDR1 and CDR2: SGHDT and YYEEEE. V gave up 2 bases and J gave up 9 bases; unmatched junction bases: 6. The CDR3 has 15 residues. CDR3 nucleotide sequence: TGTGCCAGCAGCTTTAGGACAGGGGTTGCTTCACCCCTCCACTTT. Its protein is CASSFRTGVASPLHF. Looking up the rest from reference TRBV5-6 and TRBJ1-6 gives the full variable domain: DAGVTQSPTHLIKTRGQQVTLRCSPKSGHDTVSWYQQALGQGPQFIFQYYEEEERQRGNFPDRFSGHQFPNYSSELNVNALLLGDSALYLCASSFRTGVASPLHFGNGTRLTVT.

This clone occurred a few times. CDR3 loop: CASKVYGTYNEQFF. The CDR3 nucleotides are TGCGCCAGCAAAGTTTACGGGACCTACAATGAGCAGTTCTTC. This chain links TRBV5-1 with TRBJ2-1; maybe TRBD2 (5 bases). The CDR3 length is 14 residues. Germline lookup yields CDR1 SGHRS and CDR2 YFSETQ. V shed 6 bases and J shed 2 bases, with 12 bases lying between them.

This clone was found once. The chain joins TRBV5-1 to TRBJ2-3, with D unclear. Trimming removed 0 bases from V and 0 bases from J, with 5 bases in between. CDR1 and CDR2 from the germline V gene are SGHRS and YFSETQ. This CDR3 is 14 amino acids long. The CDR3 DNA reads as TGCGCCAGCAGCTTGGTTATTAGCACAGATACGCAGTATTTT. Translation: CASSLVISTDTQYF. The whole variable domain, filled in from reference TRBV5-1 and TRBJ2-3, reads KAGVTQTPRYLIKTRGQQVTLSCSPISGHRSVSWYQQTPGQGLQFLFEYFSETQRNKGNFPGRFSGRQFSNSRSEMNVSTLELGDSALYLCASSLVISTDTQYFGPGTRLTVL.

The chain has TRBV7-9 and TRBJ1-3; 10 bases agree with TRBD1. The CDR3 is 17 residues long. V lost 3 bases, J lost 2 bases, and 7 bases stayed unmatched. Germline-derived CDR1 and CDR2 are SEHNR and FQNEAQ (reference sequence). Written as DNA, the CDR3 is TGTGCCAGCAGCTTCGGGACAGGGGAAATCCCTGGAAACACCATATATTTT. This sequence encodes CASSFGTGEIPGNTIYF.

The V call is TRBV5-5, the J call TRBJ1-1; TRBD1 matches 7 bases. The V gene's germline CDR1 is SGHKS and CDR2 YYEKEE (reference sequence). After removal of 2 bases from V and 4 bases from J, the junction contained 8 bases not matched to a gene. This CDR3 comprises 15 residues. The CDR3 region has the DNA TGTGCCAGCAGCTTTACAGGGGCCATGGGCACTGAAGCTTTCTTT. This encodes CASSFTGAMGTEAFF.

The CDR3 spells CASSIPLTGGGGSNQPQHF. The CDR3 DNA follows: TGTGCCAGTAGTATACCCCTGACAGGGGGCGGAGGTAGCAATCAGCCCCAGCATTTT. The V gene is TRBV19, the J gene TRBJ1-5; 10 nucleotides match TRBD1. Germline values: CDR1 LNHDA, CDR2 SQIVND (reference sequence). The CDR3 covers 19 residues. With V trimmed by 2 bases and J by 0 bases, 10 bases remained unmatched.

The chain couples TRBV6-5 to TRBJ2-7; 8 positions match TRBD1. The CDR3 loop spans 15 amino acids. Germline loops: CDR1 MNHEY, CDR2 SVGAGI. After removal of 7 bases from V and 3 bases from J, the junction contained 11 bases not matched to a gene. The CDR3 DNA follows: TGTGCCAGCAACAGGGGGAGTGGCAACCGCTACGAGCAGTACTTC. Amino acids: CASNRGSGNRYEQYF.

Only one count was recorded for this clone. This sequence joins TRBV9 and TRBJ2-7, with D uncertain. The CDR3 extends over 13 amino acids. Between the trimmed V and J ends, which lost 3 bases and 4 bases, there was a span of 11 bases. CDR1 and CDR2 from the germline V gene are SGDLS and YYNGEE. The CDR3 spells CASSGQDGYEQYF. CDR3 nucleotides: TGTGCCAGCAGCGGACAAGACGGTTACGAGCAGTACTTC.

This clone has a handful of counts. The chain links TRBV27 to TRBJ2-2; D is unresolved. The germline CDR1 and CDR2 sequences are MNHEY and SMNVEV (reference sequence). V was trimmed by 10 bases and J by 0 bases, leaving 3 bases between them. This CDR3 has 11 residues. CDR3 sequence (DNA): TGTGCCACGTCGAACACCGGGGAGCTGTTTTTT. Translated: CATSNTGELFF.